This T cell receptor (beta chain) was sequenced during a study of cytomegalovirus exposure and HLA in healthy donors. The CDR3 contains 20 residues. The study ran its PCR with 60 Vbeta and 13 Jbeta primers. Sequenced by immunoSEQ multiplex PCR; TCRdb stores in-frame clones only, minus some. The sample has about 130,000 clones, around 80% seen once. The source is a woman aged 40 to 50 in good health and CMV-seronegative. The material sequenced was PBMCs. The chain combines TRBV23-1 with TRBJ2-5; 7 nucleotides agree with TRBD1. The J call may not be correct, given that the DNA end is closer to TRBJ2-7. TRBV23-1 is an ORF, with its function uncertain. CDR3: CASVLRGENHGQEASYEQYF. The CDR3 bases are TGCGCCAGCGTCCTAAGGGGCGAAAATCACGGACAGGAGGCCTCCTACGAGCAGTACTTC.